This T cell receptor beta chain was observed in a study of cytomegalovirus exposure and HLA in healthy donors. Study-wide context: An early release of data contained 75 million to 100 million unique TCRs, which came from HLA-typed donors.

V was clipped by 3 bases and J by 1 base; unmatched bases: 5. CDR1 is SGHRS and CDR2 is YFSETQ in the germline V gene. The CDR3 runs to 15 residues. The PCR contained 60 Vbeta and 13 Jbeta primers. Produced via immunoSEQ multiplex PCR; TCRdb's table is partial and in-frame only. Its table lists tens of thousands of clones. The source is a man in his forties or fifties in good health and CMV-seropositive. The V and J genes are TRBV5-1 and TRBJ1-1; 8 bases are shared with TRBD1. Sequencing was carried out using PBMCs. The CDR3 loop reads CASSSTGTGNTEAFF. DNA for the CDR3: TGCGCCAGCAGCTCGACCGGGACAGGGAACACTGAAGCTTTCTTT.